Listed here are 32 T cell receptor beta chains from one sample, sequenced in a study of spatial heterogeneity in lung cancer. Time point reported: sample taken at primary tumor resection. TCRdb analysed the 5' RACE reads with MiXCR anew, one entry per CDR3 protein. The sample carries under 11,000 distinct CDR3 sequences, 3.5% to 4.5% recorded once. The sample here was PBMCs, taken at surgery. The receptors here all came from a female donor with early-stage non-small cell lung cancer.

This clonotype was counted between two and nine times. The CDR3 region is CASSLEQAGYGYTF. CDR3 sequence (DNA): TGTGCCAGCAGTTTAGAGCAGGCGGGCTATGGCTACACCTTC. V and J are TRBV12-3 or TRBV12-4 and TRBJ1-2; D call uncertain. The CDR3 contains 14 residues. Trimming left V 1 base short and J 4 bases short, with 10 bases between.

The J gene is TRBJ2-5, the V gene TRBV7-9; 7 positions match TRBD2. CDR1 and CDR2 (germline): SEHNR, FQNEAQ (reference sequence). The ends lost 4 bases at V and 3 bases at J; junction bases unmatched: 8. The CDR3 spans 15 residues. This CDR3 is CASSSYGEGEETQYF. CDR3 DNA: TGTGCCAGCAGCTCCTACGGGGAGGGCGAAGAGACCCAGTACTTC.

Comments on this clonotype: Given a much more abundant clone one base away, this may be a read error. The chain recombines TRBV4-1 with TRBJ2-7; D is unresolved. Germline V CDR1 and CDR2: MGHRA, YSYEKL. The CDR3 is 15 residues long. For the CDR3, the DNA is TGCGCCAGGAGCCAAGATAGCCAGGCCTACGGAGAGCAGTACTTC. It encodes CARSQDSQAYGEQYF.

This clonotype has a handful of counts. This chain uses TRBV5-1 with TRBJ2-2; 10 bases match TRBD1. The V and J ends lost 4 bases and 1 base, in that order; junction bases with no gene match: 4. The germline gives CDR1 SGHRS, CDR2 YFSETQ. CDR3 length: 16 residues. DNA for the CDR3: TGCGCCAGCAGCCATGGGACAGGGGTGAACACCGGGGAGCTGTTTTTT. Its translation is CASSHGTGVNTGELFF.

Ten or more counts support this clonotype. V gene TRBV20-1 combines with J gene TRBJ2-1; unclear D gene. V dropped 2 bases and J dropped 6 bases, with 5 bases sitting between them. The length of the CDR3 is 11 residues. Germline values: CDR1 DFQATT, CDR2 SNEGSKA (reference sequence). CDR3 coding DNA: TGCAGTGCTAGATTGGTCAATGAGCAGTTCTTC. Amino acids: CSARLVNEQFF.

At least ten counts were recorded for this clonotype. V and J are TRBV6-2 or TRBV6-3 and TRBJ2-2; D remains unclear. The CDR3 loop spans 15 amino acids. The V and J ends lost 5 bases and 2 bases respectively, with 12 bases between them. Germline V gives CDR1 MNHEY, CDR2 SVGEGT. As DNA, the CDR3 is TGTGCCAGCAGTCTCGTGACGCCAAACACCGGGGAGCTGTTTTTT. It codes for CASSLVTPNTGELFF.

This clonotype was seen ten or more times. V usage is TRBV5-6 and J usage is TRBJ2-5; 7 positions match TRBD2. The CDR3 contains 16 residues. With 4 bases clipped from V and 1 base from J, the junction kept 10 bases outside the gene matches. In germline, CDR1 is SGHDT, CDR2 YYEEEE. The CDR3 protein is CASSGRASGAQETQYF. In DNA, the CDR3 is TGTGCCAGCAGCGGTCGGGCTAGCGGAGCCCAAGAGACCCAGTACTTC.

This clonotype occurred many times. CDR3: CASSLGTSGIYEQYF. CDR3 DNA sequence: TGTGCCAGCAGCCTAGGGACTAGCGGGATCTACGAGCAGTACTTC. The rearrangement uses TRBV9 and TRBJ2-7, with 13 nucleotides matching TRBD2. This CDR3 has 15 amino acids. The J segment lost 3 bases and the V segment lost 4 bases, leaving 4 bases of the junction unmatched. CDR1 and CDR2 from the germline V gene are SGDLS and YYNGEE.

This clonotype was observed at least ten times. This chain links TRBV23-1 with TRBJ2-1, with 16 nucleotides matching TRBD2. TRBV23-1 is designated an ORF whose function remains uncertain. The CDR3 covers 19 residues. After removal of 2 bases from V and 1 base from J, the junction contained 5 bases not matched to a gene. The CDR3, as DNA: TGCGCCAGCAGTCAAACTCCGGGACTAGCGGGGGGGTCCTACAATGAGCAGTTCTTC. Protein sequence: CASSQTPGLAGGSYNEQFF.

Many counts were recorded for this clonotype. This chain uses TRBV6-6 with TRBJ1-1; 9 bases are shared with TRBD1. V was clipped by 6 bases and J by 4 bases; unmatched bases: 6. This CDR3 has 14 amino acids. In germline, CDR1 is MNHNY, CDR2 SVGAGI (reference sequence). The CDR3 DNA follows: TGTGCCAGCAGGGACAGGGGTTGGGGCACTGAAGCTTTCTTT. Translated: CASRDRGWGTEAFF.

This clonotype was detected ten times or more. This chain links TRBV12-3 or TRBV12-4 with TRBJ2-7; 7 bases map to TRBD1. The CDR3 is 14 residues long. J was trimmed by 6 bases and V by 1 base; bases with no gene match: 6. The CDR3 region has the DNA TGTGCCAGCAGTTTAGAGGGGGCTGGGGGCGAGCAGTACTTC. It encodes CASSLEGAGGEQYF.

Many counts were recorded for this clonotype. This chain joins TRBV29-1 and TRBJ2-1; 11 nucleotides agree with TRBD2. CDR1 is SQVTM, CDR2 ANQGSEA, per germline. Germline trimming cut 7 bases from V and 8 bases from J; bases unmatched to any gene: 10. This CDR3 spans 14 amino acids. CDR3 sequence: CSALPTSGSDEQFF. The DNA of the CDR3 is TGCAGCGCCCTCCCCACTAGCGGGAGCGATGAGCAGTTCTTC.

This clonotype was seen a few times. The chain links TRBV7-9 to TRBJ1-3; D remains ambiguous. This CDR3 is built from 16 residues. Trimming shortened V by 1 base and J by 0 bases, and 10 bases separated the two germline ends. Germline V gene data show CDR1 as SEHNR and CDR2 as FQNEAQ (reference sequence). Here the CDR3 reads CASSLDGVASGNTIYF. CDR3 in DNA: TGTGCCAGCAGCTTAGATGGGGTTGCCTCTGGAAACACCATATATTTT. Based on the CDR3 plus reference TRBV7-9 and TRBJ1-3, the full variable domain is DTGVSQNPRHKITKRGQNVTFRCDPISEHNRLYWYRQTLGQGPEFLTYFQNEAQLEKSRLLSDRFSAERPKGSFSTLEIQRTEQGDSAMYLCASSLDGVASGNTIYFGEGSWLTVV.

The table lists this clonotype with many counts. The chain uses TRBV10-3 and TRBJ2-7; 8 bases map to TRBD2. Germline CDR1 is ENHRY and CDR2 is SYGVKD. V lost 5 bases, J lost 4 bases, and 4 bases stayed unmatched. This CDR3 has 13 amino acids. The CDR3 DNA follows: TGTGCCATCAGTAGCGGGGGAGGATACGAGCAGTACTTC. As protein: CAISSGGGYEQYF.

The DNA of the CDR3 is TGCAGTGCTAGAGGTGGATTAAGGGGGGGAGCGAACACCGGGGAGCTGTTTTTT. This gives the protein CSARGGLRGGANTGELFF. The chain has TRBV20-1 and TRBJ2-2, with D perhaps TRBD2 (7 bases). The ends were cut back, 1 base at V and 0 bases at J, with 18 bases in the middle. Germline CDR1 and CDR2: DFQATT and SNEGSKA (reference sequence). CDR3 length equals 18 residues.

This clonotype was picked up many times. The chain carries TRBV20-1 and TRBJ2-1; the match to TRBD2 covers 11 bases. In germline, CDR1 is DFQATT, CDR2 SNEGSKA (reference sequence). The CDR3 contains 17 residues. V dropped 3 bases and J dropped 7; count of bases not matched to a gene: 14. The CDR3 loop is CSASPPISGRASNEQFF. Written as DNA, the CDR3 is TGCAGTGCTAGCCCTCCAATTAGCGGGAGGGCCTCGAATGAGCAGTTCTTC.

This clonotype was picked up many times. The chain recombines TRBV11-1 with TRBJ1-2; D gene ambiguous. Germline CDR1 reads SGHAT; CDR2 reads FQDESV (reference sequence). The CDR3 consists of 15 residues. The V end lost 1 base, the J end lost 3 bases, and 12 bases lay between the germline ends. The CDR3 nucleotides are TGTGCCAGCAGCTTAGTCTCGGGCCCGGACTATGGCTACACCTTC. This translates into CASSLVSGPDYGYTF.

This clonotype was found many times. The chain employs TRBV7-2 and TRBJ2-2, with a weak D call TRBD1 (5 bases). The CDR3 loop spans 15 amino acids. Per germline, CDR1 SGHTA and CDR2 FQGNSA. Between the trimmed V and J ends, which lost 2 bases and 4 bases, there was a span of 11 bases. DNA for the CDR3: TGTGCCAGCAGCTTAAGGCAGGGCGCCACCGGGGAGCTGTTTTTT. Translating it yields CASSLRQGATGELFF.

On this clonotype itself: A read error may produce the germline difference seen at one junction end. The V gene is TRBV5-6, the J gene TRBJ2-1, with a weak D call TRBD1 (6 bases). Germline-derived CDR1 and CDR2 are SGHDT and YYEEEE. The CDR3 has 13 residues. The CDR3 region is CASRLGAGEPEFF. The CDR3 nucleotides are TGTGCCAGCAGGTTGGGGGCTGGGGAGCCGGAGTTCTTC.

This clonotype was found many times. The chain couples TRBV5-1 to TRBJ2-7; a weak D match, TRBD1 (5 bases). CDR1 is SGHRS and CDR2 is YFSETQ in the germline V gene. V was clipped by 0 bases and J by 6 bases, with 13 bases between them. The CDR3 covers 14 residues. Here the CDR3 DNA reads TGCGCCAGCAGCTTGGGGCAGGGATGGGTCGAGCAGTACTTC. It codes for CASSLGQGWVEQYF. The full variable domain, rest sourced from reference TRBV5-1 and TRBJ2-7, is KAGVTQTPRYLIKTRGQQVTLSCSPISGHRSVSWYQQTPGQGLQFLFEYFSETQRNKGNFPGRFSGRQFSNSRSEMNVSTLELGDSALYLCASSLGQGWVEQYFGPGTRLTVT.

This clonotype was found many times. The chain joins TRBV7-3 to TRBJ2-3, with 8 bases identical to TRBD2. Germline values: CDR1 SGHTA, CDR2 FQGTGA. The CDR3 is 17 residues long. V lost 2 bases and J lost 1; bases outside the gene matches: 8. The CDR3 bases are TGTGCCAGCAGCTTATTAGGCGGGAGGCTTGGCACAGATACGCAGTATTTT. This sequence encodes CASSLLGGRLGTDTQYF.

This clonotype was recorded many times. The CDR3 DNA is TGTGCCTGGAGTGGGAGCAGGACGTTCGCGAACACCGGGGAGCTGTTTTTT. Its protein product is CAWSGSRTFANTGELFF. This rearrangement joins TRBV30 to TRBJ2-2; unclear D gene. The CDR3 covers 17 residues. Germline V gives CDR1 GTSNPN, CDR2 SVGIG (reference sequence). The V end lost 1 base, the J end lost 0 bases, and 15 bases lay between the germline ends.

Sample share makes this clonotype medium-sized. The genes are TRBV29-1 and TRBJ2-7; the D is unclear. V shed 6 bases and J shed 0 bases, with 6 bases lying between them. This CDR3 has 11 amino acids. CDR1 and CDR2 (germline): SQVTM, ANQGSEA. The CDR3 DNA reads TGCAGCGTGGGAAACTCCTACGAGCAGTACTTC. Translating gives CSVGNSYEQYF.

This clonotype was seen ten or more times. This sequence joins TRBV7-8 and TRBJ1-5; D is ambiguous. V lost 3 bases and J lost 3, with 9 bases in between. This CDR3 comprises 14 residues. Germline CDR1 and CDR2: SGHVS and FQNEAQ. The CDR3 DNA reads as TGTGCCAGCAGCTTCGCAGACGCCAATCAGCCCCAGCATTTT. This sequence encodes CASSFADANQPQHF.

This clonotype is medium-sized by share. The V gene is TRBV20-1, the J gene TRBJ2-1; a possible D gene is TRBD2 (5 bases). CDR1 DFQATT and CDR2 SNEGSKA come from the germline V gene (reference sequence). The CDR3 covers 11 residues. Trimming took 1 base from V and 8 from J, leaving 6 bases between them. Here the CDR3 reads CSARGGYEQFF. The CDR3 bases are TGCAGTGCTAGAGGAGGGTATGAGCAGTTCTTC.

The sample holds many counts of this clonotype. The V and J genes are TRBV28 and TRBJ1-3; 8 positions match TRBD1. The CDR3 is 14 residues long. With V trimmed by 9 bases and J by 0 bases, 4 bases remained unmatched. The germline gives CDR1 MDHEN, CDR2 SYDVKM. CDR3 in amino acids: CASRTGHSGNTIYF. DNA for the CDR3: TGTGCCAGTCGGACAGGGCACTCTGGAAACACCATATATTTT.

This clonotype has ten or more counts. The chain uses TRBV29-1 and TRBJ2-7, with TRBD1 identical over 8 bases. From germline, CDR1 is SQVTM and CDR2 ANQGSEA. The CDR3 sequence is 12 residues long. The junction had 6 bases not matched to a gene; V was cut back by 4 bases and J by 7 bases. CDR3 bases: TGCAGCGTTGCGGAACAGGGGGAAGAGCAGTACTTC. Its protein is CSVAEQGEEQYF.

This clonotype has a count of ten or more. The rearrangement joins TRBV11-1 to TRBJ2-1, with D possibly TRBD1 on 6 matching bases. Trimming cost V 5 bases and J 9 bases, with 14 bases left between them. The V gene's germline CDR1 is SGHAT and CDR2 FQDESV (reference sequence). The CDR3 sequence is 13 residues long. For the CDR3, the DNA is TGTGCCAGCAGCCTAGGAACAGGGCTTGAGCAGTTCTTC. Translated: CASSLGTGLEQFF.

This clonotype was detected many times. The chain employs TRBV6-1 and TRBJ2-1; D might be TRBD1 or TRBD2, each matching 5 bases. V dropped 5 bases and J dropped 1 base, with 12 bases sitting between them. The CDR3 length is 15 residues. Germline lookup yields CDR1 MNHNS and CDR2 SASEGT. In DNA form, the CDR3 reads TGTGCCAGCAGTCTTACCTGGGGGTCCTACAATGAGCAGTTCTTC. It encodes CASSLTWGSYNEQFF.

By share, this clonotype ranks as medium-sized. The rearrangement links TRBV5-1 to TRBJ1-5, with D perhaps matching TRBD1 (5 bases). Germline V gives CDR1 SGHRS, CDR2 YFSETQ. The CDR3 length is 14 residues. Trimming left V 4 bases short and J 5 bases short, with 13 bases between. The CDR3 sequence is CASSAGPGDQPQHF. Here the CDR3 DNA reads TGCGCCAGCAGCGCGGGACCTGGGGATCAGCCCCAGCATTTT.

This clonotype showed up many times. The V and J genes are TRBV4-2 and TRBJ2-6, with D unresolved. With 3 bases removed from V and 0 bases from J, the gap between germline ends came to 12 bases. This CDR3 comprises 17 residues. Germline CDR1 is LGHNA and CDR2 is YNFKEQ. As DNA, the CDR3 is TGTGCCAGCAGCCATGAACAAACCGACTCTGGGGCCAACGTCCTGACTTTC. Translation: CASSHEQTDSGANVLTF.

Ten or more counts support this clonotype. The V gene is TRBV20-1, the J gene TRBJ1-6; 9 bases align to TRBD1. The J segment lost 8 bases and the V segment lost 0 bases, leaving 5 bases of the junction unmatched. The CDR3 loop spans 15 amino acids. Germline V lookup: CDR1 DFQATT, CDR2 SNEGSKA (reference sequence). This CDR3 is CSARDGTGSHSPLHF. DNA for the CDR3: TGCAGTGCTAGAGATGGGACAGGGAGTCATTCACCCCTCCACTTT.